The rows below give T cell receptor beta chains drawn from one sample of a study of cytotoxic CD8 clonotypes in ibrutinib-treated CLL. The table came from immunoSEQ multiplex PCR; TCRdb's copy has only in-frame clones and leaves some out. The sample records 40,000 or so clones, 65% to 70% being singletons. The source material was PBMCs, sampled after 24 months of ibrutinib treatment. Receptor source: a human donor with chronic lymphocytic leukemia. The CDR3 runs from the conserved cysteine through the conserved F or W.

V	J	CDR3
TRBV6-5	TRBJ1-2	CASSYSGVRGYTF
TRBV18	TRBJ2-7	CASSPRRGYEQYF
TRBV5-8	TRBJ1-2	CASTPLTRNYGYTF
TRBV7-3	TRBJ2-3	CASSLNPVAGGQDTQYF
TRBV9	TRBJ2-3	CASSVGGYRDTQYF
TRBV2	TRBJ2-5	CASMFTGSGMETQYF
TRBV7-6	TRBJ1-2	CASSLAGYGYTF
TRBV19	TRBJ2-7	CASSISGTSGLSEQYF
TRBV9	TRBJ1-1	CASSSTGGAPGEAFF
TRBV18	TRBJ2-2	CASSPRDRGNTGELFF
TRBV29-1	TRBJ1-2	CSGGDSTQRNGYTF
TRBV18	TRBJ2-7	CASSDFRYEQYF
TRBV2	TRBJ1-5	CASRGDLGQPQHF
TRBV5-6	TRBJ1-6	CASSLVRGRGDSPLHF
TRBV2	TRBJ2-7	CASSVETGLEQYF
TRBV5-6	TRBJ2-2	CASSLADRDTGELFF
TRBV6-1	TRBJ2-1	CASSEDPTSRSYNEQFF
TRBV29-1	TRBJ2-7	CSVEDHEGAYEQYF
TRBV10-3	TRBJ2-1	CAISESGQIRGNEQFF
TRBV2	TRBJ2-1	CASRTASSYNEQFF
TRBV5-5	TRBJ1-2	CASSLTGKYYGYTF
TRBV7-9	TRBJ1-2	CASSEQGLGYTF
TRBV6-6	TRBJ2-7	CASSTPTIYEQYF
TRBV30	TRBJ2-2	CAWSLLGNTGELFF
TRBV15	TRBJ2-5	CATSRGSVGFGTQYF
TRBV6-6	TRBJ2-3	CASRGVGGGTDTQYF
TRBV9	TRBJ1-3	CASSAPSAQSGNTIYF
TRBV29-1	TRBJ1-5	CSVEGGQGQPQHF
TRBV7-9	TRBJ1-1	CASSSVRGPGTEAFF
TRBV5-6	TRBJ1-2	CASSLEQGNYGYTF